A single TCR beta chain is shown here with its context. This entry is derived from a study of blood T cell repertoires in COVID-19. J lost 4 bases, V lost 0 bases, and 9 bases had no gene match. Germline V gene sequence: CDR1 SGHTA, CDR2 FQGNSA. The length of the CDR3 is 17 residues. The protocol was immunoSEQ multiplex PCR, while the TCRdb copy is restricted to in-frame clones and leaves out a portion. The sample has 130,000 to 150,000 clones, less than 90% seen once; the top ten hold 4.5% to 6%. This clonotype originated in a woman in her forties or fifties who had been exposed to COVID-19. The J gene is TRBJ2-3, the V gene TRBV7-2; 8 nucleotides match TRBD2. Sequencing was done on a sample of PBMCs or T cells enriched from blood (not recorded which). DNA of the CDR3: TGTGCCAGCAGCTTAGCGCGAACGGGGGGGCCGGCAGATACGCAGTATTTT. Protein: CASSLARTGGPADTQYF.